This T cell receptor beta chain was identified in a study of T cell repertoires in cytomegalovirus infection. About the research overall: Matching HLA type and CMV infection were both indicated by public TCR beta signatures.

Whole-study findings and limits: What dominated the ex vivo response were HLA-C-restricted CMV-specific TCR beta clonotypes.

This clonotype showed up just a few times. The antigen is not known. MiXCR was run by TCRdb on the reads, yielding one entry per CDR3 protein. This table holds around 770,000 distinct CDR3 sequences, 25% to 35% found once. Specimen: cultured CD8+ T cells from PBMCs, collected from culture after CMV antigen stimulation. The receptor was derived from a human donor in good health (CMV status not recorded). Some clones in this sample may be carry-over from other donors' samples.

The CDR3 here is CATSDYRDNGELFF. In DNA, the CDR3 is TGTGCCACCAGTGATTACAGGGATAACGGGGAGCTGTTTTTT. V and J are TRBV24-1 and TRBJ2-2, with D possibly TRBD1 on 6 matching bases. With 2 bases removed from V and 7 bases from J, the gap between germline ends came to 10 bases. This CDR3 is 14 amino acids long. Germline loops: CDR1 KGHDR, CDR2 SFDVKD.